This T cell receptor beta chain was sequenced for a study of cytomegalovirus exposure and HLA in healthy donors. The data were produced by immunoSEQ multiplex PCR, yet TCRdb's version contains in-frame clones alone and is incomplete. The table records a few hundred thousand clones, about 90% of them present only once. Findings of the study overall: Rare TCR sequences dominated, though some public TCRs recurred in many donors. Within the approximately 120 validation repertoires, first-cohort TCR clusters tended to co-occur, according to a later analysis. Both high specificity and high sensitivity reportedly marked the classifier's diagnosis of cytomegalovirus status.

Of note for this clone: The antigen is undetermined.

The CDR3 loop spans 14 amino acids. The germline V and J ends were trimmed by 2 bases and 4 bases, with 13 bases remaining between them. CDR1 SGHDT and CDR2 YYEEEE come from the germline V gene. The donors were members of the validation cohort, which comprised about 130 subjects and was separate from the first cohort of roughly 700 subjects. This receptor was taken from a young woman in good health and CMV-seronegative. This rearrangement joins TRBV5-6 to TRBJ2-7; the D gene is possibly TRBD1 (6 bases). Sequencing was done on a sample of PBMCs. Here the CDR3 reads CASSFGTGWYEQYV. As DNA, the CDR3 is TGTGCCAGCAGCTTTGGAACAGGGTGGTACGAGCAGTACGTC.